Below are 23 T cell receptor beta chains sequenced from a single sample in a study of Graves' ophthalmopathy and Graves' hyperthyroidism. Amplification of TCR beta CDR3 regions used RNA transcripts. RT-PCR in the first round used HTBI primers; a second-round multiplex PCR followed. Via MiXCR, TCRdb re-called the multiplex PCR reads, giving one row per CDR3 protein. Of hundreds of thousands of distinct CDR3 sequences listed, around a fifth are singletons. Material: peripheral blood. The receptors come from a woman aged 18 to 35 with stable Graves' hyperthyroidism. Some clones in this sample may be carry-over from other donors' samples.

This chain connects TRBV20-1 to TRBJ1-2; 10 bases align to TRBD1. The J segment lost 4 bases and the V segment lost 4 bases, leaving 6 bases of the junction unmatched. The CDR3 length is 14 residues. CDR1 is DFQATT, CDR2 SNEGSKA, per germline (reference sequence). CDR3 in amino acids: CSAIPGQGRYGYTF. The DNA for the CDR3 is TGCAGTGCTATACCGGGACAGGGGCGCTATGGCTACACCTTC.

This clonotype appeared many times. One end of the junction varies from germline; a read error may be responsible. The chain uses TRBV15 and TRBJ1-6, with D perhaps TRBD1 (5 bases). Looked up from germline, CDR1 is LNHNV and CDR2 is YYDKDF (reference sequence). The CDR3 loop spans 15 amino acids. For the CDR3, the DNA is TGTACCACCAGCAGGGAGCGGCTTCTCCTTTCACCCCTCCACTTT. It specifies CTTSRERLLLSPLHF.

This chain joins TRBV6-2 or TRBV6-3 and TRBJ1-1, with unresolved D. The CDR3 contains 19 residues. The germline V gene encodes CDR1 MNHEY and CDR2 SVGEGT. Trimming removed 0 bases from V and 1 base from J, with 21 bases in between. CDR3 nucleotides: TGTGCCAGCAGTTACTCTATCCGAGCCAGCGCCAAAAAGAACACTGAAGCTTTCTTT. Protein: CASSYSIRASAKKNTEAFF.

This clonotype was counted many times. The chain is built from TRBV11-2 and TRBJ1-2; 7 nucleotides line up with TRBD1. With V trimmed by 5 bases and J by 4 bases, 10 bases remained unmatched. Germline V CDR1 and CDR2: SGHAT, FQNNGV. This CDR3 is 15 amino acids long. Here the CDR3 reads CASSPPSDRSYGYTF. CDR3 DNA: TGTGCCAGCAGCCCGCCCTCGGACAGGAGCTATGGCTACACCTTC.

This clonotype was picked up many times. The rearrangement joins TRBV11-2 to TRBJ2-7; no clear D. The V and J ends lost 0 bases and 3 bases respectively, with 12 bases between them. Germline values: CDR1 SGHAT, CDR2 FQNNGV. The CDR3 totals 15 residues. This CDR3 is CASSLEVSTGYEQYF. In nucleotides, the CDR3 is TGTGCCAGCAGCTTAGAGGTCAGCACGGGCTACGAGCAGTACTTC.

This clonotype appeared many times. The J gene is TRBJ2-7, the V gene TRBV6-5; TRBD2 agrees at 7 bases. The germline gives CDR1 MNHEY, CDR2 SVGAGI. The CDR3 loop spans 15 amino acids. J lost 2 bases, V lost 2 bases, and 6 bases had no gene match. DNA for the CDR3: TGTGCCAGCAGTTACAGTAGGGAGGGACCCTACGAGCAGTACTTC. This translates into CASSYSREGPYEQYF.

This clonotype was seen repeatedly, ten times or more. The rearrangement uses TRBV28 and TRBJ2-5, with a weak D call TRBD1 (5 bases). Germline V gives CDR1 MDHEN, CDR2 SYDVKM. The length of the CDR3 is 16 residues. Trimming shortened V by 6 bases and J by 7 bases, and 24 bases separated the two germline ends. The CDR3 sequence: CASSNPNDRRWGTQYF. Written as DNA, the CDR3 is TGTGCCAGCAGCAATCCCAACGACAGAAGGTGGGGGACCCAGTACTTC.

This CDR3 reads CASSLFGTGNLGELFF. In DNA form, the CDR3 reads TGTGCCAGCAGTTTGTTCGGGACAGGAAATCTCGGGGAGCTGTTTTTT. The V gene is TRBV28, the J gene TRBJ2-2; 8 bases are shared with TRBD1. In germline, CDR1 is MDHEN, CDR2 SYDVKM. CDR3 length equals 16 residues. Unmatched junction bases numbered 10, after V lost 3 bases and J lost 7 bases.

This clonotype has only one observation. The gene calls are TRBV6-1 and TRBJ2-5, with 9 bases fitting TRBD1. Germline V CDR1 and CDR2: MNHNS, SASEGT. CDR3 length: 13 amino acids. Trimming removed 8 bases from V and 7 bases from J; junction bases left unmatched: 8. The DNA for the CDR3 is TGTGCCAGCGGGGGACAGGGAGGCTTGACCCAGTACTTC. This translates into CASGGQGGLTQYF.

Many counts were recorded for this clonotype. This chain connects TRBV6-1 to TRBJ1-2, with TRBD1 identical over 7 bases. The J segment lost 2 bases and the V segment lost 7 bases, leaving 10 bases of the junction unmatched. This CDR3 spans 15 amino acids. CDR1 and CDR2 (germline): MNHNS, SASEGT. This CDR3 is CASTEAGGGNYGYTF. Written as DNA, the CDR3 is TGTGCCAGCACCGAAGCAGGGGGGGGAAACTATGGCTACACCTTC.

This clonotype was observed a few times. The chain combines TRBV3-1 with TRBJ1-1; no reliable D call. Germline values: CDR1 LGHDT, CDR2 YNNKEL (reference sequence). With 3 bases removed from V and 5 bases from J, the gap between germline ends came to 16 bases. This CDR3 spans 15 amino acids. The CDR3 region is CASSQSEQPGTEAFF. The CDR3 DNA is TGTGCCAGCAGCCAGTCCGAACAGCCTGGGACTGAAGCTTTCTTT. Looking up the rest from reference TRBV3-1 and TRBJ1-1 gives the full variable domain: DTAVSQTPKYLVTQMGNDKSIKCEQNLGHDTMYWYKQDSKKFLKIMFSYNNKELIINETVPNRFSPKSPDKAHLNLHINSLELGDSAVYFCASSQSEQPGTEAFFGQGTRLTVV.

This clonotype was detected ten times or more. The chain couples TRBV7-9 to TRBJ1-6; maybe TRBD1 (5 bases). V was shortened by 6 bases and J by 10 bases, with 16 bases between the two germline ends. CDR3 length equals 14 residues. Per the germline V gene, CDR1 is SEHNR and CDR2 is FQNEAQ (reference sequence). CDR3 amino acids: CASRQESASSPLHF. The DNA of the CDR3 is TGTGCCAGCAGACAGGAATCGGCTTCGTCACCCCTCCACTTT.

This clonotype was observed many times. CDR3 nucleotides: TGTGCCAGCAGTTCGGGACAACCCGAGCAGTACTTC. Protein sequence: CASSSGQPEQYF. The chain is built from TRBV7-9 and TRBJ2-7, with a weak D call TRBD1 (6 bases). The CDR3 sequence is 12 residues long. Germline CDR1 is SEHNR and CDR2 is FQNEAQ (reference sequence). Trimming removed 6 bases from V and 6 bases from J, with 12 bases in between.

The rearrangement links TRBV19 to TRBJ1-1; D possibly corresponds to TRBD1 (5 bases). CDR1 and CDR2 (germline): LNHDA, SQIVND (reference sequence). Trimming removed 10 bases from V and 1 base from J, with 10 bases in between. This CDR3 contains 12 residues. The CDR3 here is CATHTGNTEAFF. The CDR3 nucleotides are TGTGCCACTCATACAGGGAACACTGAAGCTTTCTTT.

With respect to this clonotype: A much larger clone differs from this one at a single base, so this may be a read error. The chain is built from TRBV6-2 or TRBV6-3 and TRBJ1-5; D call uncertain. The CDR3 loop spans 13 amino acids. Trimming pared 8 bases from V and 10 bases from J, leaving 18 bases between. The V gene's germline CDR1 is MNHEY and CDR2 SVGEGT. The CDR3, as DNA: TGTGCCAGCTCCGTGAAGTGGGGTCATCCCCAGCATTTT. Protein product: CASSVKWGHPQHF.

In this sample, this clonotype turned up a few times. The chain is built from TRBV6-1 and TRBJ2-5, with no clear D. The CDR3 is 16 amino acids. Trimming removed 6 bases from V and 2 bases from J, with 19 bases in between. Germline loops: CDR1 MNHNS, CDR2 SASEGT. CDR3 sequence reads: CASSFNSETQQETQYF. As DNA, the CDR3 is TGTGCCAGCAGCTTTAATTCGGAGACGCAACAAGAGACCCAGTACTTC.

V and J are TRBV28 and TRBJ2-5; 13 bases are a match to TRBD2. V dropped 6 bases and J dropped 2; count of bases not matched to a gene: 3. The germline V gene encodes CDR1 MDHEN and CDR2 SYDVKM. The CDR3 extends over 15 amino acids. Written as DNA, the CDR3 is TGTGCCAGCAGATTGACTAGCGGGGGGCAAGAGACCCAGTACTTC. Translation: CASRLTSGGQETQYF.

This clonotype was detected ten times or more. The rearrangement links TRBV29-1 to TRBJ2-5, with D possibly TRBD2 on 5 matching bases. Trimming shortened V by 2 bases and J by 4 bases, and 11 bases separated the two germline ends. In germline, CDR1 is SQVTM, CDR2 ANQGSEA. The CDR3 contains 13 residues. The CDR3: CSVELSGGETQYF. The CDR3 region has the DNA TGCAGCGTTGAACTATCCGGAGGAGAGACCCAGTACTTC.

The J gene is TRBJ2-7, the V gene TRBV13, with 14 bases lining up with TRBD2. This CDR3 has 16 residues. With V trimmed by 3 bases and J by 3 bases, 4 bases remained unmatched. Germline values: CDR1 PRHDT, CDR2 FYEKMQ (reference sequence). The CDR3 coding sequence is TGTGCCAGCAGCTTCGGGACTAGCGGGAGTTTCTACGAGCAGTACTTC. Its protein product is CASSFGTSGSFYEQYF.

As concerns this clonotype: A single base separates this from a much larger clone, so it may be a read error. CDR3 residues: CASSPGTESRGYTF. CDR3 coding DNA: TGTGCCAGCAGCCCCGGGACAGAATCCCGTGGCTACACCTTC. The chain is built from TRBV7-3 and TRBJ1-2; 7 nucleotides agree with TRBD1. The germline CDR1 and CDR2 sequences are SGHTA and FQGTGA. With V trimmed by 5 bases and J by 7 bases, 10 bases remained unmatched. The CDR3 length is 14 residues.

Many counts were recorded for this clonotype. The chain is built from TRBV20-1 and TRBJ2-5; 13 nucleotides match TRBD2. The CDR3 length is 16 residues. V was pared by 3 bases and J by 6 bases, with 10 bases of the junction left unmatched. Germline V gene sequence: CDR1 DFQATT, CDR2 SNEGSKA (reference sequence). CDR3 region: CSASLEGGLAGKTQYF. The DNA of the CDR3 is TGCAGTGCTAGCTTAGAGGGGGGACTAGCGGGAAAGACCCAGTACTTC.

This clonotype was recorded many times. V is TRBV3-1 and J is TRBJ2-7, with D hard to call. Trimming removed 0 bases at V and 4 bases at J, with 7 bases between. The CDR3 contains 13 residues. Germline CDR1 reads LGHDT; CDR2 reads YNNKEL (reference sequence). CDR3 amino acids: CASSQEVGYEQYF. For the CDR3, the DNA is TGTGCCAGCAGCCAAGAGGTCGGTTACGAGCAGTACTTC.

This clonotype was seen only a few times. V gene TRBV28 combines with J gene TRBJ2-3; 12 bases map to TRBD2. V was pared by 4 bases and J by 6 bases, with 17 bases of the junction left unmatched. This CDR3 region has 19 residues. From germline, CDR1 is MDHEN and CDR2 SYDVKM. CDR3 in amino acids: CASSSEVRTSGIPGDTQYF. In DNA form, the CDR3 reads TGTGCCAGCAGTTCGGAGGTTCGGACTAGCGGGATCCCGGGTGATACGCAGTATTTT.